This TCR beta chain emerged from a study of shared clonotypes between healthy human individuals. Study as a whole: Those who served as donors were two women and three men between the ages of 18 and 49. A donor's plate count was three for CD4 naive and three for CD4 memory; CD8 naive had two and CD8 memory one.

Germline CDR1 reads LNHDA; CDR2 reads SQIVND (reference sequence). V lost 5 bases, J lost 5 bases, and 15 bases lay in between. This CDR3 has 15 residues. Authors' processing steps: There were no quality scores in the junction-only immunoSEQ sequences, so filtering differed. Method: immunoSEQ multiplex PCR; TCRdb's copy keeps in-frame clones and lacks some. The V and J calls and clone size come from that table; D and trimming were worked out from the DNA. The profile covers about 2.3 million clones, with 80% to 95% appearing a single time and around 0.4% taken by the ten largest. The J gene is TRBJ1-4, the V gene TRBV19; D is uncertain. Sequencing used naive CD4+ T cells from PBMCs. The subset denotes: CD45RA+ positively selected. The clonotype originates from a man between 18 and 35 years old in good health. Some clones in this sample may be carry-over from other donors' samples. CDR3 in amino acids: CASSPRTAGNEKLFF. The CDR3 DNA reads TGTGCCAGTAGTCCACGGACCGCGGGGAATGAAAAACTGTTTTTT.